This is a list of T cell receptor beta chains from one sample in a study of beta chain features in type 1 diabetes. This table comes from immunoSEQ multiplex PCR, and its TCRdb copy is limited to in-frame clones, with some not included. The sample contains some 240,000 clones, about a sixth of which appear only once. Sequencing was performed on naive CD4+ T cells from blood. All receptors derive from a man aged 25-45 years with type 1 diabetes. The conserved cysteine and the conserved F or W are not part of the CDR3 here.

V gene: TRBV7-9
J gene: TRBJ2-6
CDR3 protein: ASSSAGANVLT

V gene: TRBV27
J gene: TRBJ2-3
CDR3 protein: ASSTPLAGDPDTQY

V gene: TRBV7-2
J gene: TRBJ2-2
CDR3 protein: ASSKGTANTGELF

V gene: TRBV27
J gene: TRBJ2-5
CDR3 protein: ASSLGVSGAETQY

V gene: TRBV7-3
J gene: TRBJ2-6
CDR3 protein: ASSSVSSGANVLT

V gene: TRBV9
J gene: TRBJ2-3
CDR3 protein: ASSVLAGGVDTQY

V gene: TRBV5-1
J gene: TRBJ2-5
CDR3 protein: ASSLGQGKETQY

V gene: TRBV5-1
J gene: TRBJ2-1
CDR3 protein: ASSPQGQSSEQF

V gene: TRBV5-1
J gene: TRBJ2-5
CDR3 protein: ASSRQETQY

V gene: TRBV29-1
J gene: TRBJ2-3
CDR3 protein: SVTRTGTYTASTDTQY

V gene: TRBV10-3
J gene: TRBJ2-5
CDR3 protein: AIRAGLDQETQY

V gene: TRBV27
J gene: TRBJ1-3
CDR3 protein: ASKRGRGSGNTIY

V gene: TRBV7-9
J gene: TRBJ1-1
CDR3 protein: ASSPDWSANTEAF

V gene: TRBV9
J gene: TRBJ1-1
CDR3 protein: ASSPQPGGGRTEAF

V gene: TRBV29-1
J gene: TRBJ2-6
CDR3 protein: SVKASGANVLT

V gene: TRBV29-1
J gene: TRBJ1-1
CDR3 protein: SVVGLAMNTEAF

V gene: TRBV28
J gene: TRBJ2-1
CDR3 protein: ASSLPLEEQF

V gene: TRBV5-4
J gene: TRBJ1-5
CDR3 protein: ASSDGSNQPQH

V gene: TRBV2
J gene: TRBJ2-1
CDR3 protein: ASRLEGDNEQF